This TCR beta chain appears in the sequencing data of a study of ipilimumab plus nivolumab after autologous stem cell transplantation. Study findings and constraints: Per the authors, repertoire, Treg and microbiota data justify further study.

Patients got ipilimumab 1 mg/kg beginning 14 to 28 days post-transplant. Patients received nivolumab 3 mg/kg at weeks 1, 4, 7, 10, then fortnightly to week 26. Points on this clone: Its antigen is still unknown.

Profiling relied on immunoSEQ multiplex PCR, and the TCRdb table lists in-frame clones only, not all of them. The table shows some 45,000 clones, with 70% to 90% occurring only once. The TCR originated in a male donor with multiple myeloma. Sequenced here: PBMCs, sampled in a trial of ipilimumab plus nivolumab as post-transplant consolidation.

The chain's CDR3 is CATQGGVNTEAFF. In DNA, the CDR3 is TGTGCCACCCAAGGTGGGGTGAACACTGAAGCTTTCTTT. V and J are TRBV7-9 and TRBJ1-1; D remains ambiguous. The CDR3 is 13 residues long. With 10 bases removed from V and 0 bases from J, the gap between germline ends came to 12 bases. Germline lookup yields CDR1 SEHNR and CDR2 FQNEAQ (reference sequence).